A single sample is the source of the 2 T cell receptor beta chains below, sequenced in a study of T cell responses to AZD1222 COVID-19 vaccine. Clones were read by immunoSEQ multiplex PCR, and TCRdb kept only the in-frame ones, dropping some. This sample yields 150,000 to 200,000 clones, of which more than 80% are seen a single time; roughly 4.3% belongs to the top ten. The sample in question was peripheral blood, obtained 28 days after the second dose of the MenACWY control vaccine. Receptor source: an adult who received the MenACWY meningococcal vaccine as a control.

This sequence joins TRBV5-4 and TRBJ1-4, with 8 bases matching TRBD1. This CDR3 is built from 15 residues. V shed 4 bases, J shed 7 bases, and the junction held 9 bases outside the gene matches. The germline V gene has CDR1 SGHNT and CDR2 YYREEE (reference sequence). The CDR3 DNA reads as TGTGCCAGCAGCGTACGACAGGGGCAGGGTGAAAAACTGTTTTTT. Translated, it gives CASSVRQGQGEKLFF.

The V gene is TRBV15, the J gene TRBJ1-2; no clear D gene. V was clipped by 0 bases and J by 4 bases, with 12 bases between them. In germline, CDR1 is LNHNV, CDR2 YYDKDF (reference sequence). This CDR3 has 15 residues. CDR3 in DNA: TGTGCCACCAGCAGAGATCTGGACCGGAGCTATGGCTACACCTTC. Encoded protein: CATSRDLDRSYGYTF.